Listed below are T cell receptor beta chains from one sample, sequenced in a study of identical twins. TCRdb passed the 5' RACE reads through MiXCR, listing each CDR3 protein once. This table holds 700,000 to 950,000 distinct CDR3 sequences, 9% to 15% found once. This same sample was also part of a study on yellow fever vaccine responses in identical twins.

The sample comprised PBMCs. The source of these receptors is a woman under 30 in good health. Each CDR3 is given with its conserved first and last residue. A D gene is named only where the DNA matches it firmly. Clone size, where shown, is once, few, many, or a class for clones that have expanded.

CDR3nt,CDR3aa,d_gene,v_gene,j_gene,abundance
TGTGCCAGCAGTTTTTCGGGTCCGAACACCGGGGAGCTGTTTTTT,CASSFSGPNTGELFF,.,TRBV6-5,TRBJ2-2,.
TGCGCCAGCAGCTTGGGAAACAGGGGGCCTAGCAATGAGCAGTTCTTC,CASSLGNRGPSNEQFF,TRBD1,TRBV5-1,TRBJ2-1,many
TGTGCCAGCAGCAAATCGACAGGGAACACTGAAGCTTTCTTT,CASSKSTGNTEAFF,.,TRBV11-2,TRBJ1-1,.
TGCGCCAGCAGGGGCCTACCTGGGGCCAACGTCCTGACTTTC,CASRGLPGANVLTF,.,TRBV5-1,TRBJ2-6,.
TGTGCCATCAGTTTAGTTGGTGGCACAGATACGCAGTATTTT,CAISLVGGTDTQYF,.,TRBV10-3,TRBJ2-3,few
TGTGCCAGCACCCCGGGTCTGCGGGCCAACGTCCTGACTTTC,CASTPGLRANVLTF,.,TRBV2,TRBJ2-6,few
TGTGCCATCAGTCTCCGGGACCCGAGTACCGGGGAGCTGTTTTTT,CAISLRDPSTGELFF,.,TRBV10-3,TRBJ2-2,many
TGCGCCAGCTCAAGACTAGCGGGGGAAGGGGATACGCAGTATTTT,CASSRLAGEGDTQYF,TRBD2,TRBV10-2,TRBJ2-3,.
TGTGCCAGCAGCTTCGGTGTAGCGGGAGTCACCGGGGAGCTGTTTTTT,CASSFGVAGVTGELFF,TRBD2,TRBV7-3,TRBJ2-2,.
TGTGCCAGCAGTTATTCCGTAGCTGGAGTAATTGGGAATGAGCAGTTCTTC,CASSYSVAGVIGNEQFF,.,TRBV6-5,TRBJ2-1,many
TGCGCCAGCAGTTGGGGACTAGCGGATGAGCCCCAGTACTTC,CASSWGLADEPQYF,TRBD2,TRBV10-1,TRBJ2-5,.
TGTGCCAGCAGCTTACCGACGACGACGAAGGGAAGGACTGAAGCTTTCTTT,CASSLPTTTKGRTEAFF,.,TRBV7-9,TRBJ1-1,few
TGTGCCAGCAGTTCCGCAGTCTACGAGCAGTACTTC,CASSSAVYEQYF,.,TRBV6-6,TRBJ2-7,.
TGCGCCAGCAGTGAGTCGCGAGGGTCGGACGAGCAGTACTTC,CASSESRGSDEQYF,.,TRBV10-2,TRBJ2-7,.